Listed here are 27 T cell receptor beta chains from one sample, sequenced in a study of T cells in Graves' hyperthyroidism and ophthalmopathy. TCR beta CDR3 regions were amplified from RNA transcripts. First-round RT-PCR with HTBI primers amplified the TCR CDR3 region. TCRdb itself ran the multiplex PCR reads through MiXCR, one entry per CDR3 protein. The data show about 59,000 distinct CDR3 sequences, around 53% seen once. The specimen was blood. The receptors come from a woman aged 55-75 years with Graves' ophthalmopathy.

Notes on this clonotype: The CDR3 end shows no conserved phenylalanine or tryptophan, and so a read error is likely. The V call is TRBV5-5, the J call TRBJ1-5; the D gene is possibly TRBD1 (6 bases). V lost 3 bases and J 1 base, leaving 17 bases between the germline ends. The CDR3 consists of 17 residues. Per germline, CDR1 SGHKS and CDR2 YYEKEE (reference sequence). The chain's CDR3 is CASSSFWTELSNQPQHL. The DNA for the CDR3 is TGTGCCAGCAGCTCGTTTTGGACAGAGCTAAGCAATCAGCCCCAGCATCTC.

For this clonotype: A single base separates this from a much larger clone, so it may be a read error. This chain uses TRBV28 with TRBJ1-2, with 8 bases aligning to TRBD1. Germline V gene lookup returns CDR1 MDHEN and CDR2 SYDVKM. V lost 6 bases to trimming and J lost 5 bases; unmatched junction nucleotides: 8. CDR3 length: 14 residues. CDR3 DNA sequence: TGTGCCAGCAGATCCGGGACAGGCGTTTATGGCTACACCTTC. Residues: CASRSGTGVYGYTF.

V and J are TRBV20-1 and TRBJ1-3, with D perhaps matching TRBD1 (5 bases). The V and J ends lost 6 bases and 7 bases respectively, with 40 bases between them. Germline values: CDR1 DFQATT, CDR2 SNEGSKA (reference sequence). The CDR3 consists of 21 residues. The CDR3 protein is CSAKPGLAAGVGTKRTNTIYF. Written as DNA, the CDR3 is TGCAGTGCGAAACCGGGACTAGCGGCCGGTGTGGGGACCAAACGGACGAACACCATATATTTT.

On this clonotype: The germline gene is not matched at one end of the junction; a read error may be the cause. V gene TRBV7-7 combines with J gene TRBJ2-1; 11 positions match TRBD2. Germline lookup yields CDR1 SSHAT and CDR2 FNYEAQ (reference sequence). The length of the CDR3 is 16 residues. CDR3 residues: CDSSLDGTSGYNGQFF. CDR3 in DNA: TGTGATAGCAGCTTGGACGGGACTAGCGGCTACAATGGGCAGTTCTTC.

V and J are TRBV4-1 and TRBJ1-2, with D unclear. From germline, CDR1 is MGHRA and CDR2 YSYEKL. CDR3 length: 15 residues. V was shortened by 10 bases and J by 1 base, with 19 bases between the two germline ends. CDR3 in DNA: TGCGCCAACAACCAAACCTCTAGGGTTAACTATGGCTACACCTTC. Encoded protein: CANNQTSRVNYGYTF.

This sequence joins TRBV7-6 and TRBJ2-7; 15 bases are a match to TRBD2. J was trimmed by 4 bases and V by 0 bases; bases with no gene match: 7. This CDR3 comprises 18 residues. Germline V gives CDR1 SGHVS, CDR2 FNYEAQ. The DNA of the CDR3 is TGTGCCAGCAGCTTAGCGGCTAGGACTAGCGGGGGGGCATACGAGCAGTACTTC. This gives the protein CASSLAARTSGGAYEQYF.

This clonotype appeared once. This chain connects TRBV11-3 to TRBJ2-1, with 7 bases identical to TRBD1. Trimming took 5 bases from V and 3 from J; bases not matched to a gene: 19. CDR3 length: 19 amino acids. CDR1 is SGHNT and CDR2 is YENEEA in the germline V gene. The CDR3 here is CASSPRGQGDTGVYNEQFF. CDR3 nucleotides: TGTGCCAGCAGCCCCCGTGGGCAGGGGGACACCGGCGTCTACAATGAGCAGTTCTTC.

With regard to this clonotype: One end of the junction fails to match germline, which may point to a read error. The CDR3 region is CASSQVEEAAYDQYF. CDR3 DNA: TGTGCCAGCAGCCAGGTTGAGGAGGCCGCCTACGATCAGTACTTC. The chain is built from TRBV4-2 and TRBJ2-7, with a possible D match to TRBD2 (5 bases). Germline V CDR1 and CDR2: LGHNA, YNFKEQ. The CDR3 is 15 amino acids.

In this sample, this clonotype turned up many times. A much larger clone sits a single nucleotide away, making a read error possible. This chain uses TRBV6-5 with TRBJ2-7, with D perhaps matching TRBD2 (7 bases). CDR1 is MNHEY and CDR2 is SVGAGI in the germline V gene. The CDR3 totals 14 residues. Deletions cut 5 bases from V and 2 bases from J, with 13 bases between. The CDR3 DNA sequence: TGTGCCAGCAGTGCGGGGGACACCGCCTACGAGCAGTACTTC. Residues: CASSAGDTAYEQYF.

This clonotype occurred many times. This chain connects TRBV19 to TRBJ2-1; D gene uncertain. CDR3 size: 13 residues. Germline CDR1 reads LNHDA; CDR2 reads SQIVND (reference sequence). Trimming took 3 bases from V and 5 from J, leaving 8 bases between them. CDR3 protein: CASSMTRDNEQFF. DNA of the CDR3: TGTGCCAGTAGTATGACCCGGGACAATGAGCAGTTCTTC.

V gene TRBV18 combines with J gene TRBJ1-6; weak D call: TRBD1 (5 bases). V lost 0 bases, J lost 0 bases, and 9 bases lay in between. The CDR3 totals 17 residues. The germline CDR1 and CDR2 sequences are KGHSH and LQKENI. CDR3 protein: CASSPPRASSYNSPLHF. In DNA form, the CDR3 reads TGTGCCAGCTCACCACCCAGGGCTAGCTCCTATAATTCACCCCTCCACTTT.

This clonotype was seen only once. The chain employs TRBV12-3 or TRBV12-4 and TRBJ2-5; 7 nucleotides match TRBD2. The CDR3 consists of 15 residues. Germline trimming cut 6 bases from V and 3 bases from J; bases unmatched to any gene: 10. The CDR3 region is CASRTTWGGEETQYF. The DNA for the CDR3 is TGTGCCAGCAGGACCACCTGGGGGGGGGAAGAGACCCAGTACTTC.

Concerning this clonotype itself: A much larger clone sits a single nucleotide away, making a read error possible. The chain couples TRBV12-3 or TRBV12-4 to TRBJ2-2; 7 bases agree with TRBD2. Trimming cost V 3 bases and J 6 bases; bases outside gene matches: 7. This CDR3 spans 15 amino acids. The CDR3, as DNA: TGTGCCAGCAGTTTCCCACGGGGGGTAGCCGGGGAGCTGTTTTTT. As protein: CASSFPRGVAGELFF.

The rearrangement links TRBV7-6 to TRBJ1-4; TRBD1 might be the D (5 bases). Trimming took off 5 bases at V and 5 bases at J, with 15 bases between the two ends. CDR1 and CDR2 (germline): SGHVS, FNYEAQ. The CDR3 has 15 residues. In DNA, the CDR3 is TGTGCCAGCAGCCCCGCGGCAGGGTGGAATGAAAAACTGTTTTTT. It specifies CASSPAAGWNEKLFF.

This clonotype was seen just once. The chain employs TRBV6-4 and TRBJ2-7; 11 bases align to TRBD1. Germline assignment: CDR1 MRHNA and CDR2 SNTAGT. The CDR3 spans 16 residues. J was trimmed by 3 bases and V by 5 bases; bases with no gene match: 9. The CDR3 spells CASSRSTGTGGYEQYF. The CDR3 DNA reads TGTGCCAGCAGTCGCAGCACCGGGACAGGGGGCTACGAGCAGTACTTC.

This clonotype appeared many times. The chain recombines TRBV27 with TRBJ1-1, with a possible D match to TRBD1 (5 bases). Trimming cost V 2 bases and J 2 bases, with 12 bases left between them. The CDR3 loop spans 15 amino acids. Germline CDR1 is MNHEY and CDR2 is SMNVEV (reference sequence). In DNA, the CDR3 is TGTGCCAGCAGTTTACTACCAGGGCCCAACACTGAAGCTTTCTTT. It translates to CASSLLPGPNTEAFF.

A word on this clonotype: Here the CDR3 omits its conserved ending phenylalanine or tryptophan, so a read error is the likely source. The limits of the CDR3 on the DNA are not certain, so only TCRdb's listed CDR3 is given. CDR3 amino acids: CASGRRLA. The V and J genes are TRBV12-5 and TRBJ2-6; the table assigns TRBD2, which was not confirmed against the DNA. Germline CDR1 and CDR2: LGHNT and FRNRAP. The CDR3 is 8 residues long, counting both termini.

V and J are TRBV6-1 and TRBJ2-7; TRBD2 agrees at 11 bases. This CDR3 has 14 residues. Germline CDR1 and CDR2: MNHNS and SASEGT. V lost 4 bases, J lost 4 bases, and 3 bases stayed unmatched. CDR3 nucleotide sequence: TGTGCCAGCAGTGTGATAGCGGGAGGGTACGAGCAGTACTTC. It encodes CASSVIAGGYEQYF.

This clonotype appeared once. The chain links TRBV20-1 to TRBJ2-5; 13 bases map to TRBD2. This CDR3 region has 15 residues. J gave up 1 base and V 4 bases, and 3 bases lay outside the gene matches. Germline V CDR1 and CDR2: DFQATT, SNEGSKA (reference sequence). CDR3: CSATGLAGPQETQYF. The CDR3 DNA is TGCAGTGCTACGGGACTAGCGGGGCCCCAAGAGACCCAGTACTTC.

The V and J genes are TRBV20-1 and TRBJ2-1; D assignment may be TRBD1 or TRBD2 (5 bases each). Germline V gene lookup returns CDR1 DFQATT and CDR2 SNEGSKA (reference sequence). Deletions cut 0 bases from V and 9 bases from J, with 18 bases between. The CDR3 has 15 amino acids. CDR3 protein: CSARDTGTLGSEQFF. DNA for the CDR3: TGCAGTGCTAGAGATACAGGCACCTTGGGGAGTGAGCAGTTCTTC.

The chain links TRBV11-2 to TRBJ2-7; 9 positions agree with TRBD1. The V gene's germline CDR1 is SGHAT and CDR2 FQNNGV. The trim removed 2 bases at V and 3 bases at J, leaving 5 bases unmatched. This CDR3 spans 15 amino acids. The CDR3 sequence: CASSLSTGQGYEQYF. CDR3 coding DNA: TGTGCCAGCAGCTTATCGACGGGACAGGGCTACGAGCAGTACTTC.

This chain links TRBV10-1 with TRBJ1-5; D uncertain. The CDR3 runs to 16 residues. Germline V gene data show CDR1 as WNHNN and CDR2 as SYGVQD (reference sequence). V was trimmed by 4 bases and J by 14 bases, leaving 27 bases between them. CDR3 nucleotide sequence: TGCGCCAGCAGTGGGTCCTATGGTAGCCTATCACGCAATGAGCATTTT. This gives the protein CASSGSYGSLSRNEHF.

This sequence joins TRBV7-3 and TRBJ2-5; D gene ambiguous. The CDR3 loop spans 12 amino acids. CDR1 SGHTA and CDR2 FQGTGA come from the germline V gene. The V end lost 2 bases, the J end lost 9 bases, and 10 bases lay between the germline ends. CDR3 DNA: TGTGCCAGCAGCTTAGGGAAAAGGGCCCAGTACTTC. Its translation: CASSLGKRAQYF.

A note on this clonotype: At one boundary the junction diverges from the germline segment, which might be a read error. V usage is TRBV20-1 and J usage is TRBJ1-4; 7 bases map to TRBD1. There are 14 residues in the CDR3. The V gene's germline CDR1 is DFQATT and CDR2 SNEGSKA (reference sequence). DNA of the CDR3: TGCAGTGCCCGCGCAGGGGGAACTAATCAAAAACTGTTTTTC. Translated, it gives CSARAGGTNQKLFF.

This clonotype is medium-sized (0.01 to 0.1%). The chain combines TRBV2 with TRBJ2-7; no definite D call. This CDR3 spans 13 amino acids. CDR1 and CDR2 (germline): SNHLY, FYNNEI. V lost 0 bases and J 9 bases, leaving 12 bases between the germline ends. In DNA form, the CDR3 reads TGTGCCAGCAGTGAAGCGTGGTCGAGGAGGCAGTACTTC. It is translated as CASSEAWSRRQYF.

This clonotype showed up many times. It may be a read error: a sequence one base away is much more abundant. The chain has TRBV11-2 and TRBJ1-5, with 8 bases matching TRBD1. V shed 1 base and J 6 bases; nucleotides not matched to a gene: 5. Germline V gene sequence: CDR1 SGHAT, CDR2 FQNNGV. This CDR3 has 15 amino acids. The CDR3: CASSLGSQGVQPQHF. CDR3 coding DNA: TGTGCCAGCAGCTTAGGATCACAGGGGGTTCAGCCCCAGCATTTT.

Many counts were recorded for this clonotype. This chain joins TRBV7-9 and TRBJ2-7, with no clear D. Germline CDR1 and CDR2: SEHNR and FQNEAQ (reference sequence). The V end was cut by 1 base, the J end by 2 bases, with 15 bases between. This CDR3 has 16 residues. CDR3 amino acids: CASSLGWWGSPYEQYF. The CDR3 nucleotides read TGTGCCAGCAGCTTAGGATGGTGGGGTTCCCCCTACGAGCAGTACTTC.